This T cell receptor (beta chain) appears in the sequencing data of a study of siplizumab effects on memory and regulatory T cells. V lost 3 bases and J 7 bases, leaving 12 bases between the germline ends. The CDR3 contains 13 residues. CDR1 is SNHLY, CDR2 FYNNEI, per germline. The data were produced by immunoSEQ multiplex PCR, yet TCRdb's version contains in-frame clones alone and is incomplete. Among 70,000 to 100,000 clones, around 95% were seen once, and the ten largest hold roughly 0.031%. Sequenced unstimulated subsets in a few donor pairs: CD4+ naive, CD4+ memory, CD8+ naive, CD8+ effector memory, CD8+ TEMRA.

The source is a human donor in good health. The sequenced material came from naive CD4+ T cells sorted from blood. J is TRBJ1-1 and V is TRBV2, with a possible D match to TRBD1 (5 bases). CDR3 in amino acids: CASSDRGRGEAFF. The CDR3 nucleotides read TGTGCCAGCAGTGATCGGGGAAGGGGTGAAGCTTTCTTT.